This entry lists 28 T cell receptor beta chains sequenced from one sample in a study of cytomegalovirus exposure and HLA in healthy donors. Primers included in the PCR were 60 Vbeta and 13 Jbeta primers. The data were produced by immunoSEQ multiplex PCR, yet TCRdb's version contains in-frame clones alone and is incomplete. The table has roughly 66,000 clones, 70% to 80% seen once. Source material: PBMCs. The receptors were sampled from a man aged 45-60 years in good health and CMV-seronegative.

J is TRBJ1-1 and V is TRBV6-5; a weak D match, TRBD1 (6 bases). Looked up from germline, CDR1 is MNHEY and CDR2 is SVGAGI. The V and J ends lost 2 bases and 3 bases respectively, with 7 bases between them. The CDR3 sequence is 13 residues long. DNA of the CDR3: TGTGCCAGCAGTTACGACAGGTACACTGAAGCTTTCTTT. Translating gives CASSYDRYTEAFF.

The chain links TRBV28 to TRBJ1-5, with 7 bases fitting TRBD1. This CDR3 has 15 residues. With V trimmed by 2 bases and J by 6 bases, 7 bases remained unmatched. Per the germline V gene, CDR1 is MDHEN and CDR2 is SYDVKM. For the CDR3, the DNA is TGTGCCAGCAGTTTAGGAGACAGGGTCGGTCAGCCCCAGCATTTT. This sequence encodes CASSLGDRVGQPQHF.

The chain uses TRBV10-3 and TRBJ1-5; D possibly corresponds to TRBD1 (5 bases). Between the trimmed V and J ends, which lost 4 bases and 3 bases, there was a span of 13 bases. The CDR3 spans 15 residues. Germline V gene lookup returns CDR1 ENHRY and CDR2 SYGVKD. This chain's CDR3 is CAISGGGESNQPQHF. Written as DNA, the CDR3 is TGTGCCATCAGTGGCGGGGGGGAATCCAATCAGCCCCAGCATTTT.

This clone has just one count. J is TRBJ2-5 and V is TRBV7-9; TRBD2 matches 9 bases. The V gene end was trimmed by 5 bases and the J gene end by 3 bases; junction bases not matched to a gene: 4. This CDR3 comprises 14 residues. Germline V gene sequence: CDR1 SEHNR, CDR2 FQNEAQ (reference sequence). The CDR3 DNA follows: TGTGCCAGCAGCCCATCTAGCGGGGAAGAGACCCAGTACTTC. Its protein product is CASSPSSGEETQYF.

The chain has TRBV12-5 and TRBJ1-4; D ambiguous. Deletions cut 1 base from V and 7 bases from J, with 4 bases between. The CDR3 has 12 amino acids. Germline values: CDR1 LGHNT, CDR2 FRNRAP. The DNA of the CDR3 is TGTGCTAGTGGTTTGGGGAGTGAAAAACTGTTTTTT. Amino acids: CASGLGSEKLFF.

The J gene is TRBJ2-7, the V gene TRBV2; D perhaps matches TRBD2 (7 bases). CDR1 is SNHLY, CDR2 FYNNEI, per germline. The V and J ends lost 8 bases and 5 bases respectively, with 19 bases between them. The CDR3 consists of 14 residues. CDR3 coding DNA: TGTGCCAGCGGTAGACTGGGGGGGGCTAACGAGCAGTACTTC. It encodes CASGRLGGANEQYF. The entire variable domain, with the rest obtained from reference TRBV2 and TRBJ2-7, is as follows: EPEVTQTPSHQVTQMGQEVILRCVPISNHLYFYWYRQILGQKVEFLVSFYNNEISEKSEIFDDQFSVERPDGSNFTLKIRSTKLEDSAMYFCASGRLGGANEQYFGPGTRLTVT.

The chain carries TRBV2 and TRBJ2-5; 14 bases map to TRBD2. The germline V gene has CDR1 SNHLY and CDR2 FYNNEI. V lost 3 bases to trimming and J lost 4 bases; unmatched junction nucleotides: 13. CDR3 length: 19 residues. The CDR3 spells CASSEKGTSGGGRSETQYF. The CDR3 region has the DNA TGTGCCAGCAGTGAGAAGGGGACTAGCGGGGGTGGTAGGTCAGAGACCCAGTACTTC.

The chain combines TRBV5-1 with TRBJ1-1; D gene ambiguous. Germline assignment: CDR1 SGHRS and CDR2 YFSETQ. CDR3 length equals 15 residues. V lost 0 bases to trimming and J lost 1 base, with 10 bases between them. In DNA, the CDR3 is TGCGCCAGCAGCTTGGTCGGAGAAAAGAACACTGAAGCTTTCTTT. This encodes CASSLVGEKNTEAFF.

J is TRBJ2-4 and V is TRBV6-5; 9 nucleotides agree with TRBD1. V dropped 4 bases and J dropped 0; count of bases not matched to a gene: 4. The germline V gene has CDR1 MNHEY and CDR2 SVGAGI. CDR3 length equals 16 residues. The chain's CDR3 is CASSLQGASAKNIQYF. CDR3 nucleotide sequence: TGTGCCAGCAGTTTACAGGGGGCGTCAGCCAAAAACATTCAGTACTTC.

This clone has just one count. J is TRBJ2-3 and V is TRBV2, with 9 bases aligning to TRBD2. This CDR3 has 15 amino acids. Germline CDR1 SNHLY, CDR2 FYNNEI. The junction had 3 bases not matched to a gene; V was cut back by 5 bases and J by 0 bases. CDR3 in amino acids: CASSSGGLSTDTQYF. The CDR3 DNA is TGTGCCAGCAGTAGCGGGGGGCTGAGCACAGATACGCAGTATTTT.

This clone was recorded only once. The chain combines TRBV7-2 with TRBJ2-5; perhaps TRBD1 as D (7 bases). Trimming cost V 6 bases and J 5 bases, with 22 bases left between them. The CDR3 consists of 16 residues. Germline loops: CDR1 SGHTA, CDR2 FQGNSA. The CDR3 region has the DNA TGTGCCAGCAGATGGGGGTGGAGGGGGCGATTGGAGACCCAGTACTTC. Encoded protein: CASRWGWRGRLETQYF.

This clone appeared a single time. CDR3 sequence reads: CASSGAGMGNTIYF. The CDR3 bases are TGTGCCAGCAGCGGGGCAGGGATGGGAAACACCATATATTTT. The rearrangement joins TRBV4-2 to TRBJ1-3, with D possibly TRBD1 on 5 matching bases. CDR1 is LGHNA and CDR2 is YNFKEQ in the germline V gene. Trimming left V 5 bases short and J 4 bases short, with 12 bases between. The CDR3 has 14 residues.

As DNA, the CDR3 is TGTGCCAGCAGTACTTACAATGAGCAGTTCTTC. Translating gives CASSTYNEQFF. V and J are TRBV6-5 and TRBJ2-1; D gene unclear. Trimming shortened V by 5 bases and J by 4 bases, and 3 bases separated the two germline ends. This CDR3 comprises 11 residues. Germline V CDR1 and CDR2: MNHEY, SVGAGI.

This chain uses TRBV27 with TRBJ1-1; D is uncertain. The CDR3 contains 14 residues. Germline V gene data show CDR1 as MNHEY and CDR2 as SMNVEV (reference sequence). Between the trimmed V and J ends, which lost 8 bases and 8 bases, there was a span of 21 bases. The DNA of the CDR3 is TGTGCCAGCCGAACCGAAGTTGTAGTTTCCGAAGCTTTCTTT. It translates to CASRTEVVVSEAFF.

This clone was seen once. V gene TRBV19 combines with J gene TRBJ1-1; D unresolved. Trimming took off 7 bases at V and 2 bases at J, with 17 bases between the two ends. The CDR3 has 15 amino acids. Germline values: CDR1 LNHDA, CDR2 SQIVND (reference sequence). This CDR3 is CASKEQRKTNTEAFF. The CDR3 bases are TGTGCCAGTAAGGAACAGAGAAAGACCAACACTGAAGCTTTCTTT.

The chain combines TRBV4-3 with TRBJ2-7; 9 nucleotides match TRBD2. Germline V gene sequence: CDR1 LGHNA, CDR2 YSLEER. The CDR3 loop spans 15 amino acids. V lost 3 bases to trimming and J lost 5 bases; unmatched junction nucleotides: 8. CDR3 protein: CASSQIAGDTHEQYF. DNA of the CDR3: TGCGCCAGCAGCCAGATAGCGGGAGACACCCACGAGCAGTACTTC.

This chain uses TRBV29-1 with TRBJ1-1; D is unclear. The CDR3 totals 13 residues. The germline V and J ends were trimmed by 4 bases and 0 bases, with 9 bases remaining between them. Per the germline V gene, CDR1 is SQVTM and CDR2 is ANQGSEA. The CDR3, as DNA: TGCAGCGTTGCCCCCCGTATGAACACTGAAGCTTTCTTT. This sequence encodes CSVAPRMNTEAFF.

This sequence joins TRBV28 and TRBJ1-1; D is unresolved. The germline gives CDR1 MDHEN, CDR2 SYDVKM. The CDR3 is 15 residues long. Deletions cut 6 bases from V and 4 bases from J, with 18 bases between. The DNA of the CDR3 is TGTGCCAGCAGCTCGGGAGCTCGATCCACCACTGAAGCTTTCTTT. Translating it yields CASSSGARSTTEAFF.

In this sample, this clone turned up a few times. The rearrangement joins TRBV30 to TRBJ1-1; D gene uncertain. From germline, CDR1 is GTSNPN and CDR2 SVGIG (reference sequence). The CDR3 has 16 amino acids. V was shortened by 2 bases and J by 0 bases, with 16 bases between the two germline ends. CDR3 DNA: TGTGCCTGGAGTAAATATAGAAGGCAGGTGAACACTGAAGCTTTCTTT. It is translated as CAWSKYRRQVNTEAFF.

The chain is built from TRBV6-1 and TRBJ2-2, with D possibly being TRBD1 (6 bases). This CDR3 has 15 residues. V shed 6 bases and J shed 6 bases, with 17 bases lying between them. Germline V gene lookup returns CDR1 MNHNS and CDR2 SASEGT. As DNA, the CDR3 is TGTGCCAGCAGCCCCAACAGGGAAGGGGCCGGGGAGCTGTTTTTT. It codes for CASSPNREGAGELFF.

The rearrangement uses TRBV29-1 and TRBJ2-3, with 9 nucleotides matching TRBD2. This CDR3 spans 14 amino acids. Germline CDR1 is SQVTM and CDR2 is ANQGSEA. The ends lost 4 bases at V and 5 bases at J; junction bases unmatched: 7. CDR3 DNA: TGCAGCGTTGCCCCTAGCGGGGTCGGAGATACGCAGTATTTT. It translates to CSVAPSGVGDTQYF.

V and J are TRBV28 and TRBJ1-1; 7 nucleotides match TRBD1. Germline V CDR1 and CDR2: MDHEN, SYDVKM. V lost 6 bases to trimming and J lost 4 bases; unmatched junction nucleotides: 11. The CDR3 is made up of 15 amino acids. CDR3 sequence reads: CASSPGGGGTTEAFF. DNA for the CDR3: TGTGCCAGCAGCCCTGGTGGAGGGGGCACCACTGAAGCTTTCTTT.

This CDR3 reads CASSSTGGFQLEQYF. In nucleotides, the CDR3 is TGTGCCAGCAGCTCTACAGGGGGGTTCCAGCTCGAGCAGTACTTC. This chain links TRBV7-3 with TRBJ2-7, with 8 bases lining up with TRBD1. Germline V gene sequence: CDR1 SGHTA, CDR2 FQGTGA. This CDR3 has 15 residues. V dropped 4 bases and J dropped 6; count of bases not matched to a gene: 11.

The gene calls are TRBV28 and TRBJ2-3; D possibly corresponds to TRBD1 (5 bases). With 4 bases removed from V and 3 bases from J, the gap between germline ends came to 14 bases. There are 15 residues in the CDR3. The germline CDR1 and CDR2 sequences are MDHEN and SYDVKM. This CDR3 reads CASSSQAQRTDTQYF. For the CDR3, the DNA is TGTGCCAGCAGTTCACAGGCACAGAGGACAGATACGCAGTATTTT.

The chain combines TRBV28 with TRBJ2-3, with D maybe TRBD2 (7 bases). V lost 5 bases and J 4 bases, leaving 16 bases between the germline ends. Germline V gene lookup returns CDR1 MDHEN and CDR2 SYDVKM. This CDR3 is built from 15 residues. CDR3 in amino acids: CASSKGGPGADTQYF. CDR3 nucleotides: TGTGCCAGCAGTAAGGGGGGGCCGGGAGCAGATACGCAGTATTTT.

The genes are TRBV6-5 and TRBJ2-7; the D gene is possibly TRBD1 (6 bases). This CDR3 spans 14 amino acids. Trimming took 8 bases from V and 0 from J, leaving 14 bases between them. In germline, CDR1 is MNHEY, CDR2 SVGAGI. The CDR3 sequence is CASSLQGGSYEQYF. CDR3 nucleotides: TGTGCCAGCTCACTACAGGGCGGCTCCTACGAGCAGTACTTC.

CDR3 in amino acids: CASSYGRYSNQPQHF. The CDR3, as DNA: TGTGCCAGCAGTTACGGGAGATATAGCAATCAGCCCCAGCATTTT. The chain employs TRBV6-6 and TRBJ1-5; D unresolved. Germline CDR1 and CDR2: MNHNY and SVGAGI (reference sequence). V lost 2 bases, J lost 0 bases, and 8 bases lay in between. The CDR3 totals 15 residues.

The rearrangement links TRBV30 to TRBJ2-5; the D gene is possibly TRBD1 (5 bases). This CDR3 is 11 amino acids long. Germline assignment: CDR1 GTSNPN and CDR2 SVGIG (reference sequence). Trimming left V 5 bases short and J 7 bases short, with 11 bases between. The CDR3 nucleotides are TGTGCCTGGGACCTTAGGGGGACCCAGTACTTC. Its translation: CAWDLRGTQYF. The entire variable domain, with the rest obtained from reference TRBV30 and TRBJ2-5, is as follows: SQTIHQWPATLVQPVGSPLSLECTVEGTSNPNLYWYRQAAGRGLQLLFYSVGIGQISSEVPQNLSASRPQDRQFILSSKKLLLSDSGFYLCAWDLRGTQYFGPGTRLLVL.